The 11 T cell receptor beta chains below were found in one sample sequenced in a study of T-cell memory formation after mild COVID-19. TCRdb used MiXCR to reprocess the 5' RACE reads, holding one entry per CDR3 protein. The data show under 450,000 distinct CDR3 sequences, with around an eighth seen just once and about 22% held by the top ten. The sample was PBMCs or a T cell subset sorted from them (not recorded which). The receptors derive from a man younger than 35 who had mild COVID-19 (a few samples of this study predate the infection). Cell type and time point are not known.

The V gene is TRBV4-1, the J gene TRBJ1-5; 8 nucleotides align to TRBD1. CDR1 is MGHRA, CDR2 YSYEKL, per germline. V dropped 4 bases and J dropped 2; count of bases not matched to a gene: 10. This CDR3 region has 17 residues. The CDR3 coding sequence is TGCGCCAGCAGCCCCCGAGGAGGACAGGGAGGCAATCAGCCCCAGCATTTT. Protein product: CASSPRGGQGGNQPQHF.

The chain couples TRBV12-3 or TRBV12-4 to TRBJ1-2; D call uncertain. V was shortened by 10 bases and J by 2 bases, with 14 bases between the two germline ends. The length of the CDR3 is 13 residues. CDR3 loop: CATRYRGNYGYTF. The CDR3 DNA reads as TGTGCCACTCGTTATCGGGGAAACTATGGCTACACCTTC.

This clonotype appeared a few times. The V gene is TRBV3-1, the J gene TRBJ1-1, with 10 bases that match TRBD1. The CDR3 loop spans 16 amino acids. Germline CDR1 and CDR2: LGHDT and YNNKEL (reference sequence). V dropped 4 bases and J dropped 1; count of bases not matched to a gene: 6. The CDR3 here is CASSRTGGVQNTEAFF. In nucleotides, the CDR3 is TGTGCCAGCAGCCGGACAGGGGGGGTTCAGAACACTGAAGCTTTCTTT.

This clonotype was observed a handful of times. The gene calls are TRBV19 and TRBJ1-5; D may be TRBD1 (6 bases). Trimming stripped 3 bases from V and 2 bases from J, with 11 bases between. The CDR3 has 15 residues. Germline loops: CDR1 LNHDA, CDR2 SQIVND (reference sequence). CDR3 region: CASSITAGGNQPQHF. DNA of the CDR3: TGTGCCAGTAGTATTACGGCAGGGGGCAATCAGCCCCAGCATTTT. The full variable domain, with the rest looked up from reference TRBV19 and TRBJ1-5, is DGGITQSPKYLFRKEGQNVTLSCEQNLNHDAMYWYRQDPGQGLRLIYYSQIVNDFQKGDIAEGYSVSREKKESFPLTVTSAQKNPTAFYLCASSITAGGNQPQHFGDGTRLSIL.

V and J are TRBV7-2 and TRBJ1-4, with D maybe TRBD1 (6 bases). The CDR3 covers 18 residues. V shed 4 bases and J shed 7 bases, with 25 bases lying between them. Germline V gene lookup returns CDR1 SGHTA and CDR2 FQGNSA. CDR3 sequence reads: CASSSGGARANIGEKLFF. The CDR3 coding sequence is TGTGCCAGCAGCTCTGGGGGGGCAAGGGCGAACATCGGTGAAAAACTGTTTTTT.

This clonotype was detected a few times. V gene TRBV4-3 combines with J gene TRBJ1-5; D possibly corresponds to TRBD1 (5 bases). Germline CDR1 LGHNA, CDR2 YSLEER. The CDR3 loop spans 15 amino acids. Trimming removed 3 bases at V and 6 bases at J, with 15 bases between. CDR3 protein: CASSQMSGFGQPQHF. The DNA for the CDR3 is TGCGCCAGCAGCCAGATGTCAGGGTTTGGTCAGCCCCAGCATTTT.

The CDR3: CASRASGTDYGYTF. The DNA of the CDR3 is TGCGCCAGCAGGGCCTCCGGGACAGACTATGGCTACACCTTC. V usage is TRBV5-1 and J usage is TRBJ1-2; 7 bases match TRBD1. The V segment lost 5 bases and the J segment 3 bases; nucleotides outside the gene matches: 7. Germline V gene lookup returns CDR1 SGHRS and CDR2 YFSETQ. CDR3 length: 14 amino acids. Filled out from reference TRBV5-1 and TRBJ1-2, the complete variable domain reads KAGVTQTPRYLIKTRGQQVTLSCSPISGHRSVSWYQQTPGQGLQFLFEYFSETQRNKGNFPGRFSGRQFSNSRSEMNVSTLELGDSALYLCASRASGTDYGYTFGSGTRLTVV.

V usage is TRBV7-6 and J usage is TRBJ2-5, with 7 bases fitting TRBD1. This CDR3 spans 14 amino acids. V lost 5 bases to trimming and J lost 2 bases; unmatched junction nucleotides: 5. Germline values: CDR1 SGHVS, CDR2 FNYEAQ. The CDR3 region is CASSPLGQQETQYF. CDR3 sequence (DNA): TGTGCCAGCAGCCCGTTGGGACAGCAAGAGACCCAGTACTTC.

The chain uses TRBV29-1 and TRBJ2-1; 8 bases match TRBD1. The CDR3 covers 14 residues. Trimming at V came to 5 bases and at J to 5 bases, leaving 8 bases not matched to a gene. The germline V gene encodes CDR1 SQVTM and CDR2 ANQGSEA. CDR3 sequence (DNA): TGCAGCGTTACCCCGACAGGGGTGCACAATGAGCAGTTCTTC. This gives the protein CSVTPTGVHNEQFF.

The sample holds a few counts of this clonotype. CDR3 bases: TGTGCCAGCTCACGGGGACAGGGGGACGAGCAGTACTTC. The encoded protein is CASSRGQGDEQYF. The chain has TRBV18 and TRBJ2-7; TRBD1 aligns across 11 bases. V gave up 4 bases and J gave up 5 bases; unmatched junction bases: 1. The CDR3 contains 13 residues. In germline, CDR1 is KGHSH, CDR2 LQKENI.

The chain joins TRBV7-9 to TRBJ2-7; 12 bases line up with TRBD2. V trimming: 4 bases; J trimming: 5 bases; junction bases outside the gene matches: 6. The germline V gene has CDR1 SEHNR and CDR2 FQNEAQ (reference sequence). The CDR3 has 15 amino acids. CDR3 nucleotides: TGTGCCAGCAGCTCCAGGACTAGCGGGGCCAACGAGCAGTACTTC. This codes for CASSSRTSGANEQYF.